Listed below are T cell receptor beta chains from one sample, sequenced in a study of cytomegalovirus exposure and HLA in healthy donors. Repertoires were generated with immunoSEQ multiplex PCR, while TCRdb's copy carries only in-frame clones and drops some. The sample lists approximately 100,000 clones, roughly 86% occurring once. Sequenced sample: PBMCs. All receptors come from a woman under 30 in good health and CMV-seronegative. The CDR3 runs from the conserved cysteine through the conserved F or W. A D gene is named only where the DNA matches it firmly. The size of a clone is reported for some rows only, either as once, few or many, or as a class for expanded clones.

v_call	d_call	j_call	clone_size	cdr3_aa	cdr3_nt
TRBV5-1	-	TRBJ2-5	-	CASSSTAGEETQYF	TGCGCCAGCAGCTCAACCGCGGGCGAAGAGACCCAGTACTTC
TRBV4-1	TRBD2	TRBJ2-2	-	CASSQTGGPTGELFF	TGCGCCAGCAGCCAGACGGGGGGGCCGACCGGGGAGCTGTTTTTT
TRBV18	-	TRBJ1-1	-	CASSPQPGGGGGTEAFF	TGTGCCAGCTCACCACAACCGGGGGGGGGCGGCGGCACTGAAGCTTTCTTT
TRBV4-3	TRBD1	TRBJ1-2	-	CASSQGTGSYGYTF	TGCGCCAGCAGCCAAGGGACAGGAAGCTATGGCTACACCTTC
TRBV6-5	TRBD1	TRBJ2-7	-	CASKKSGTGVHEQYF	TGTGCCAGCAAAAAGTCCGGGACAGGGGTCCACGAGCAGTACTTC
TRBV4-2	-	TRBJ1-2	-	CASSQETAYGYTF	TGTGCCAGCAGCCAAGAGACAGCCTATGGCTACACCTTC
TRBV6-5	-	TRBJ1-1	-	CASSRQVNTEAFF	TGTGCCAGCAGTCGTCAGGTGAACACTGAAGCTTTCTTT
TRBV6-1	-	TRBJ1-3	-	CASSEVSGNTIYF	TGTGCCAGCAGTGAAGTGTCGGGAAACACCATATATTTT
TRBV30	TRBD2	TRBJ2-3	-	CALAGPGRAEADTQYF	TGTGCCTTAGCGGGCCCCGGGAGGGCCGAGGCAGATACGCAGTATTTT
TRBV18	-	TRBJ1-6	-	CASSPGATDGSPLHF	TGTGCCAGCTCACCTGGGGCGACGGACGGTTCACCCCTCCACTTT
TRBV6-1	TRBD1	TRBJ2-1	-	CASSESTGGQGPYNEQFF	TGTGCCAGCAGTGAATCAACAGGAGGACAGGGACCCTACAATGAGCAGTTCTTC
TRBV6-6	TRBD1	TRBJ2-7	-	CASSSTGWDEQYF	TGTGCCAGCAGTTCGACAGGGTGGGACGAGCAGTACTTC
TRBV25-1	-	TRBJ2-1	-	CASSALLRNEQFF	TGTGCCAGCAGTGCCCTACTAAGAAATGAGCAGTTCTTC
TRBV5-8	-	TRBJ2-1	-	CASSLQGHRPEFF	TGTGCCAGCAGCTTGCAAGGACATAGGCCTGAGTTCTTC
TRBV6-5	TRBD1	TRBJ1-3	few	CASRRGQIGNTIYF	TGTGCCAGCAGGAGGGGACAGATTGGAAACACCATATATTTT
TRBV28	-	TRBJ2-7	once	CASSFLTRVDEQYF	TGTGCCAGCAGTTTCCTTACGCGGGTAGACGAGCAGTACTTC
TRBV29-1	TRBD1	TRBJ2-7	-	CSVVRQGAPYEQYF	TGCAGCGTTGTCCGACAGGGGGCGCCCTACGAGCAGTACTTC
TRBV4-3	-	TRBJ1-2	-	CASSPAAVFYGYTF	TGCGCCAGCAGCCCCGCCGCGGTTTTCTATGGCTACACCTTC
TRBV19	-	TRBJ2-1	-	CASRSRGVDEQFF	TGTGCCAGTAGGAGCAGGGGTGTAGATGAGCAGTTCTTC
TRBV6-5	TRBD1	TRBJ2-3	-	CASSSRDRPTDTQYF	TGTGCCAGCAGTTCACGGGACAGACCTACAGATACGCAGTATTTT
TRBV13	-	TRBJ2-1	-	CASSSRLDEQFF	TGTGCCAGCAGCTCCCGACTAGATGAGCAGTTCTTC
TRBV18	-	TRBJ1-1	-	CASSQYDSMNTEAFF	TGTGCCAGCTCACAATATGACAGCATGAACACTGAAGCTTTCTTT
TRBV29-1	TRBD1	TRBJ2-3	-	CGQGDTDTQYF	TGCGGACAGGGAGACACAGATACGCAGTATTTT
TRBV5-1	TRBD2	TRBJ2-3	-	CASSLAGGTDTQYF	TGCGCCAGCAGCTTGGCGGGGGGTACGGATACGCAGTATTTT
TRBV27	TRBD1	TRBJ1-4	-	CASRLLGTGNEKLFF	TGTGCCAGCAGACTGTTGGGGACAGGAAATGAAAAACTGTTTTTT
TRBV28	-	TRBJ1-2	-	CASNNNRPYGYTF	TGTGCCAGCAATAATAACAGACCATATGGCTACACCTTC
TRBV5-1	-	TRBJ2-3	-	CASSRNRAGSDTQYF	TGCGCCAGCAGCAGGAACAGGGCTGGTTCAGATACGCAGTATTTT
TRBV4-2	-	TRBJ1-2	-	CASSQPFLQTKSNYGYTF	TGTGCCAGCAGCCAACCATTTCTACAGACAAAATCAAACTATGGCTACACCTTC
TRBV29-1	-	TRBJ1-1	-	CSVGGRWNTEAFF	TGCAGCGTTGGGGGGCGGTGGAACACTGAAGCTTTCTTT
TRBV6-6	TRBD2	TRBJ2-7	-	CASRTSGSYEQYF	TGTGCCAGCAGAACAAGCGGGAGCTACGAGCAGTACTTC
TRBV5-6	-	TRBJ1-1	-	CASSLAGGLATEAFF	TGTGCCAGCAGCTTGGCCGGGGGATTAGCGACTGAAGCTTTCTTT
TRBV7-2	TRBD2	TRBJ2-1	-	CASSFNLAVLVNEQFF	TGTGCCAGCAGCTTTAACCTAGCGGTTTTGGTGAATGAGCAGTTCTTC
TRBV4-3	-	TRBJ1-2	-	CASSYSGHGYTF	TGCGCCAGCAGCTACTCAGGGCATGGCTACACCTTC
TRBV5-3	-	TRBJ1-2	once	CARTDEAASYGYTF	TGTGCCAGAACCGACGAGGCGGCGTCCTATGGCTACACCTTC
TRBV5-4	TRBD2	TRBJ2-5	-	CASGELAGQETQYF	TGTGCCAGCGGGGAACTAGCGGGACAAGAGACCCAGTACTTC
TRBV6-4	TRBD2	TRBJ2-1	-	CASSPRLAGDNEQFF	TGTGCCAGCAGTCCCAGACTAGCGGGGGACAATGAGCAGTTCTTC
TRBV6-6	TRBD2	TRBJ2-1	-	CASSYSGANYNEQFF	TGTGCCAGCAGTTATAGCGGGGCCAACTACAATGAGCAGTTCTTC
TRBV7-2	-	TRBJ1-1	-	CASSLVAQEAFF	TGTGCCAGCAGCTTAGTTGCACAGGAAGCTTTCTTT
TRBV6-6	-	TRBJ1-1	once	CASSLGVEAFF	TGTGCCAGCAGCCTAGGGGTTGAAGCTTTCTTT
TRBV4-1	-	TRBJ1-1	-	CASSQDPGFKTRTTGTEAFF	TGCGCCAGCAGCCAAGATCCAGGTTTCAAAACCCGGACTACGGGCACTGAAGCTTTCTTT
TRBV27	-	TRBJ1-2	-	CASSPYSAGYGYTF	TGTGCCAGCAGTCCGTATTCCGCGGGCTATGGCTACACCTTC
TRBV18	TRBD2	TRBJ2-3	-	CASSPILAGARTDTQYF	TGTGCCAGCTCACCCATACTAGCGGGGGCCCGCACAGATACGCAGTATTTT
TRBV4-2	-	TRBJ1-2	-	CASSQVAGRYGYTF	TGTGCCAGCAGCCAAGTCGCAGGGCGCTATGGCTACACCTTC
TRBV5-1	TRBD1	TRBJ1-3	once	CASSLPGTGVGNTIYF	TGCGCCAGCAGCTTACCGGGGACAGGGGTCGGAAACACCATATATTTT
TRBV15	TRBD2	TRBJ2-7	-	CATSSSGNHEQYF	TGTGCCACCAGCAGTAGCGGGAACCACGAGCAGTACTTC